These 22 T cell receptor beta chains originate from one sample sequenced in a study of T cell responses to AZD1222 COVID-19 vaccine. Method: immunoSEQ multiplex PCR; TCRdb's copy keeps in-frame clones and lacks some. The sample includes over 150,000 clones, 90% to 95% seen only once; the top ten take 3.4%. Source: peripheral blood, taken 28 days after the second AZD1222 dose. All receptors derive from an adult who received the AZD1222 COVID-19 vaccine.

CDR3 in amino acids: CASSQDWTNTDTQYF. In DNA form, the CDR3 reads TGCGCCAGCAGCCAAGATTGGACGAACACAGATACGCAGTATTTT. The gene calls are TRBV4-3 and TRBJ2-3; D unclear. The V gene's germline CDR1 is LGHNA and CDR2 YSLEER. Trimming left V 0 bases short and J 2 bases short, with 9 bases between. The CDR3 has 15 residues.

The V and J genes are TRBV2 and TRBJ1-5, with a possible D match to TRBD1 (6 bases). The CDR3 length is 14 residues. Trimming took 6 bases from V and 1 from J, leaving 10 bases between them. Germline V gene sequence: CDR1 SNHLY, CDR2 FYNNEI. The CDR3 DNA sequence: TGTGCCAGCAGGAGAGGGGGAAGCAATCAGCCCCAGCATTTT. This translates into CASRRGGSNQPQHF.

This clone has a handful of counts. The V call is TRBV28, the J call TRBJ2-1; the match to TRBD2 covers 7 bases. V dropped 6 bases and J dropped 0; count of bases not matched to a gene: 11. Germline V gives CDR1 MDHEN, CDR2 SYDVKM. The CDR3 is 17 amino acids. The CDR3 DNA follows: TGTGCCAGCAGCCCTCTCTTTGGCGGGGGCTCCTACAATGAGCAGTTCTTC. Encoded protein: CASSPLFGGGSYNEQFF.

The genes are TRBV7-2 and TRBJ2-1; TRBD1 or TRBD2 may be the D gene (6 bases each). CDR1 is SGHTA, CDR2 FQGNSA, per germline. This CDR3 has 16 residues. V dropped 4 bases and J dropped 6 bases, with 19 bases sitting between them. CDR3 DNA: TGTGCCAGCAGCTCCTTCCGGCTAGGAGGGGGCAATGAGCAGTTCTTC. This codes for CASSSFRLGGGNEQFF.

This clone was seen only a few times. J is TRBJ1-6 and V is TRBV27; TRBD1 is a possible D gene (6 bases). Germline V gene lookup returns CDR1 MNHEY and CDR2 SMNVEV (reference sequence). This CDR3 has 14 amino acids. V was cut by 11 bases and J by 8 bases, with 19 bases left in between. The CDR3 DNA reads TGTGCCTCCTACCCGACAGGCAGCGATTCACCCCTCCACTTT. Translated: CASYPTGSDSPLHF.

This chain joins TRBV15 and TRBJ1-5; D remains ambiguous. Germline CDR1 is LNHNV and CDR2 is YYDKDF (reference sequence). The CDR3 has 14 amino acids. V was trimmed by 6 bases and J by 3 bases, leaving 12 bases between them. CDR3 DNA: TGTGCCACCAGTTTTACGAACATCAATCAGCCCCAGCATTTT. This sequence encodes CATSFTNINQPQHF.

The chain uses TRBV18 and TRBJ2-2, with D possibly TRBD1 on 5 matching bases. Trimming took off 6 bases at V and 5 bases at J, with 22 bases between the two ends. CDR3 length: 17 residues. Germline CDR1 is KGHSH and CDR2 is LQKENI. CDR3 loop: CASSMLVRTTLTGELFF. The CDR3 bases are TGTGCCAGCTCGATGTTAGTCCGGACAACTTTAACCGGGGAGCTGTTTTTT.

The chain recombines TRBV6-6 with TRBJ2-1; 7 nucleotides match TRBD1. The CDR3 covers 16 residues. With 5 bases clipped from V and 5 bases from J, the junction kept 12 bases outside the gene matches. Germline V gene lookup returns CDR1 MNHNY and CDR2 SVGAGI (reference sequence). The CDR3 loop is CASSRSAGTANNEQFF. The CDR3 DNA reads TGTGCCAGCAGTAGATCTGCCGGGACAGCAAACAATGAGCAGTTCTTC.

The chain links TRBV6-6 to TRBJ1-2; TRBD1 might be the D (6 bases). The CDR3 loop spans 16 amino acids. Trimming shortened V by 7 bases and J by 4 bases, and 22 bases separated the two germline ends. From germline, CDR1 is MNHNY and CDR2 SVGAGI (reference sequence). The CDR3 protein is CASTPGGAEIGYGYTF. CDR3 DNA sequence: TGTGCCAGCACCCCGGGGGGGGCAGAGATAGGCTATGGCTACACCTTC.

This chain uses TRBV4-3 with TRBJ2-7; D gene ambiguous. The CDR3 runs to 15 residues. V was clipped by 0 bases and J by 3 bases, with 12 bases between them. Germline V CDR1 and CDR2: LGHNA, YSLEER. The DNA of the CDR3 is TGCGCCAGCAGCCAAGATTTCGGTAGCCGCTACGAGCAGTACTTC. Residues: CASSQDFGSRYEQYF.

This clone was picked up a small number of times. The chain uses TRBV5-3 and TRBJ1-5; D remains unclear. TRBV5-3 is given ORF status, its function remaining uncertain. V lost 5 bases and J lost 11, with 23 bases in between. CDR3 length: 15 residues. CDR3 loop: CARSYPAVKGRTQHF. In DNA, the CDR3 is TGTGCCAGAAGTTACCCCGCAGTCAAGGGTAGGACCCAGCATTTT.

This clone was detected only once. This rearrangement joins TRBV5-1 to TRBJ1-5; 10 bases align to TRBD1. Germline assignment: CDR1 SGHRS and CDR2 YFSETQ. The CDR3 loop spans 16 amino acids. With V trimmed by 0 bases and J by 2 bases, 2 bases remained unmatched. Written as DNA, the CDR3 is TGCGCCAGCAGCTTGGGGACAGGGGGAGGCAATCAGCCCCAGCATTTT. This translates into CASSLGTGGGNQPQHF.

V gene TRBV9 combines with J gene TRBJ1-1, with D unclear. Germline CDR1 and CDR2: SGDLS and YYNGEE. Trimming took off 0 bases at V and 1 base at J, with 10 bases between the two ends. This CDR3 contains 15 residues. CDR3 coding DNA: TGTGCCAGCAGCGTAGTAAGGGCGGGGAACACTGAAGCTTTCTTT. Translation: CASSVVRAGNTEAFF.

This clone was counted a few times. This chain links TRBV9 with TRBJ2-2, with a weak D call TRBD1 (5 bases). Germline lookup yields CDR1 SGDLS and CDR2 YYNGEE. This CDR3 has 12 amino acids. The ends were cut back, 9 bases at V and 9 bases at J, with 15 bases in the middle. CDR3 DNA: TGTGCCAACGAAAGGGGCCCCTGGGAGCTGTTTTTT. Protein sequence: CANERGPWELFF.

CDR3 region: CASSTPGATYEQYF. DNA for the CDR3: TGTGCCAGTAGTACGCCAGGGGCAACTTACGAGCAGTACTTC. The chain carries TRBV19 and TRBJ2-7; possibly TRBD1 for D (6 bases). Germline CDR1 reads LNHDA; CDR2 reads SQIVND (reference sequence). This CDR3 spans 14 amino acids. Trimming removed 4 bases from V and 4 bases from J, with 14 bases in between. Together with reference TRBV19 and TRBJ2-7, the CDR3 gives the full variable domain: DGGITQSPKYLFRKEGQNVTLSCEQNLNHDAMYWYRQDPGQGLRLIYYSQIVNDFQKGDIAEGYSVSREKKESFPLTVTSAQKNPTAFYLCASSTPGATYEQYFGPGTRLTVT.

Comment on this clone: This specimen includes other DNA sequences encoding the same CDR3. CDR3 coding DNA: TGTGCCTGGAGTGTTAACACTGAAGCTTTCTTT. This gives the protein CAWSVNTEAFF. The chain employs TRBV30 and TRBJ1-1; no definite D call. This CDR3 is built from 11 residues. CDR1 and CDR2 (germline): GTSNPN, SVGIG (reference sequence). V lost 0 bases, J lost 2 bases, and 1 base lay in between.

This clone was seen just once. This chain uses TRBV7-9 with TRBJ1-1; 7 nucleotides line up with TRBD1. From germline, CDR1 is SEHNR and CDR2 FQNEAQ (reference sequence). The CDR3 consists of 16 residues. V lost 1 base to trimming and J lost 1 base; unmatched junction nucleotides: 6. The CDR3 sequence is CASSLGTGTENTEAFF. In DNA, the CDR3 is TGTGCCAGCAGCTTAGGGACTGGGACAGAGAACACTGAAGCTTTCTTT.

This chain links TRBV19 with TRBJ2-1, with 7 bases that match TRBD2. The CDR3 has 12 amino acids. CDR1 and CDR2 from the germline V gene are LNHDA and SQIVND (reference sequence). V lost 9 bases to trimming and J lost 2 bases; unmatched junction nucleotides: 1. CDR3 DNA sequence: TGTGCCAGCGGGAGGACCTACAATGAGCAGTTCTTC. Translated, it gives CASGRTYNEQFF.

V usage is TRBV15 and J usage is TRBJ2-3; D uncertain. The germline V gene encodes CDR1 LNHNV and CDR2 YYDKDF (reference sequence). V was trimmed by 7 bases and J by 9 bases, leaving 20 bases between them. The CDR3 is 14 residues long. CDR3 DNA sequence: TGTGCCACCACACTGGAAACCCTCCTAGAGACGCAGTATTTT. It yields the protein CATTLETLLETQYF.

V and J are TRBV10-1 and TRBJ2-7, with 12 bases aligning to TRBD1. The J segment lost 0 bases and the V segment lost 4 bases, leaving 7 bases of the junction unmatched. The germline V gene has CDR1 WNHNN and CDR2 SYGVQD (reference sequence). CDR3 length equals 17 residues. The CDR3 sequence: CASSASGTGGLSYEQYF. CDR3 nucleotides: TGCGCCAGCAGTGCCTCCGGGACAGGGGGCCTCTCCTACGAGCAGTACTTC.

The chain is built from TRBV11-2 and TRBJ1-1; 8 bases align to TRBD1. CDR3 size: 15 residues. CDR1 and CDR2 (germline): SGHAT, FQNNGV. J gave up 5 bases and V 3 bases, and 8 bases lay outside the gene matches. For the CDR3, the DNA is TGTGCCAGCAGCTTCGCAGGGGGCGATTGGACTGAAGCTTTCTTT. Amino acids: CASSFAGGDWTEAFF.

The V gene is TRBV6-2 or TRBV6-3, the J gene TRBJ2-2; tentatively, D is TRBD2 (5 bases). CDR3 length: 16 residues. Germline lookup yields CDR1 MNHEY and CDR2 SVGEGT. V gave up 4 bases and J gave up 5 bases, with 17 bases separating them. The CDR3 DNA reads TGTGCCAGCAGTTGGATTGGAGGTCTTAGTACCGGGGAGCTGTTTTTT. This encodes CASSWIGGLSTGELFF.